The T cell receptor (beta chain) described here comes from a study of monozygotic twins with inflammatory bowel disease. With respect to this clonotype: Antigen: not known.

CDR1 is MRHNA and CDR2 is SNTAGT in the germline V gene. The CDR3 spans 13 residues. Study-wide points: IBD patients carried less diverse TCRbeta repertoires (inverse Simpson) than healthy co-twins. Relative clonotype sharing with others was diminished in IBD patients versus healthy twins, particularly with disease activity.

Template switching appended UMIs that held a 6-nucleotide sample barcode. TCRdb reprocessed the 5' RACE reads and stores each CDR3 protein as one record, lacking DNA. Recorded for this sample: 420,000 or so distinct CDR3 sequences. The sequence derives from a human donor with ulcerative colitis or Crohn's disease, or a healthy co-twin of an affected twin (not recorded which). Sequencing was performed on blood. The genes are TRBV6-4 and TRBJ2-3. This CDR3 is CASSVSNTDTQYF.